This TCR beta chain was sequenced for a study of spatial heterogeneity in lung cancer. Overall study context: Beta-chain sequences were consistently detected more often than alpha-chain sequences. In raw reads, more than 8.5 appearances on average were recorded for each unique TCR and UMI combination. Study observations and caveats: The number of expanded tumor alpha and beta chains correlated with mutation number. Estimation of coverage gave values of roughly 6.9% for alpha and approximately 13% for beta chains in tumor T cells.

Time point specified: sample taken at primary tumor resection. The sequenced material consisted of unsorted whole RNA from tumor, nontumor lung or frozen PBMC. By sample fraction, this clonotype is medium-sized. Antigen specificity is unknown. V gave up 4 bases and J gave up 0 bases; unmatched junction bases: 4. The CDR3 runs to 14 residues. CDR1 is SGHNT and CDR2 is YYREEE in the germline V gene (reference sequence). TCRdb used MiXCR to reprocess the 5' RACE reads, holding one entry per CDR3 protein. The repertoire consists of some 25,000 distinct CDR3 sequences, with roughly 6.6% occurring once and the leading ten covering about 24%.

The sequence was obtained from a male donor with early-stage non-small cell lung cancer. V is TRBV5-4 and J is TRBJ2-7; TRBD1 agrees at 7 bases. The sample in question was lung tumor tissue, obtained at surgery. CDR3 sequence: CASSRDRSSYEQYF. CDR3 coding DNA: TGTGCCAGCAGCCGGGACAGATCCTCCTACGAGCAGTACTTC.